These 26 T cell receptor beta chains share one sample of origin, sequenced in a study of T cell responses to AZD1222 COVID-19 vaccine. The repertoire was sequenced with immunoSEQ multiplex PCR; TCRdb's copy has only in-frame clones and lacks some. The sample contains approximately 130,000 clones, approximately 85% of which appear only once. Specimen: peripheral blood, collected 28 days after the second AZD1222 dose. All receptors derive from an adult who received the AZD1222 COVID-19 vaccine.

The rearrangement links TRBV5-1 to TRBJ2-2, with unresolved D. Germline loops: CDR1 SGHRS, CDR2 YFSETQ. The CDR3 length is 13 residues. The V end lost 2 bases, the J end lost 6 bases, and 8 bases lay between the germline ends. CDR3 sequence reads: CASSFSPAGELFF. Written as DNA, the CDR3 is TGCGCCAGCAGCTTTAGTCCTGCCGGGGAGCTGTTTTTT.

V gene TRBV5-1 combines with J gene TRBJ2-1; 11 nucleotides agree with TRBD2. CDR1 and CDR2 (germline): SGHRS, YFSETQ. The V and J ends lost 2 bases and 6 bases, in that order; junction bases with no gene match: 4. This CDR3 spans 15 amino acids. CDR3 in amino acids: CASSLFSGRGNEQFF. CDR3 DNA: TGCGCCAGCAGCTTATTTAGCGGGAGGGGCAATGAGCAGTTCTTC.

The CDR3 sequence is CASSPINTEAFF. The CDR3 DNA follows: TGTGCCAGCAGCCCGATCAACACTGAAGCTTTCTTT. The chain couples TRBV7-9 to TRBJ1-1; D call uncertain. Per germline, CDR1 SEHNR and CDR2 FQNEAQ (reference sequence). The CDR3 runs to 12 residues. Deletions cut 5 bases from V and 2 bases from J, with 6 bases between. The whole variable domain, filled in from reference TRBV7-9 and TRBJ1-1, reads DTGVSQNPRHKITKRGQNVTFRCDPISEHNRLYWYRQTLGQGPEFLTYFQNEAQLEKSRLLSDRFSAERPKGSFSTLEIQRTEQGDSAMYLCASSPINTEAFFGQGTRLTVV.

The V gene is TRBV27, the J gene TRBJ2-7; TRBD1 matches 7 bases. V lost 5 bases, J lost 0 bases, and 7 bases stayed unmatched. This CDR3 spans 15 amino acids. Per the germline V gene, CDR1 is MNHEY and CDR2 is SMNVEV (reference sequence). The CDR3 sequence is CASSPSTGPSYEQYF. The CDR3 DNA follows: TGTGCCAGCAGTCCTTCGACAGGGCCCTCCTACGAGCAGTACTTC.

The chain combines TRBV2 with TRBJ2-1, with D perhaps matching TRBD1 (5 bases). There are 12 residues in the CDR3. With 4 bases removed from V and 6 bases from J, the gap between germline ends came to 7 bases. CDR1 is SNHLY, CDR2 FYNNEI, per germline. The CDR3 loop is CASSGQGNEQFF. For the CDR3, the DNA is TGTGCCAGCAGTGGCCAGGGCAATGAGCAGTTCTTC.

This chain links TRBV2 with TRBJ1-2; maybe TRBD1 (6 bases). The CDR3 loop spans 16 amino acids. Trimming took 4 bases from V and 4 from J, leaving 19 bases between them. Germline assignment: CDR1 SNHLY and CDR2 FYNNEI. In DNA form, the CDR3 reads TGTGCCAGCAGTGTAAGGAACAGGGTCTTTGGCTATGGCTACACCTTC. As protein: CASSVRNRVFGYGYTF.

The chain joins TRBV6-5 to TRBJ2-5, with D possibly matching TRBD2 (5 bases). The germline V and J ends were trimmed by 0 bases and 1 base, with 12 bases remaining between them. Germline CDR1 is MNHEY and CDR2 is SVGAGI. The CDR3 covers 16 residues. The CDR3 DNA is TGTGCCAGCAGTTACTCCATTAGCGCCCGCCAAGAGACCCAGTACTTC. Protein product: CASSYSISARQETQYF.

The chain is built from TRBV11-2 and TRBJ2-2, with D possibly matching TRBD1 (6 bases). The CDR3 is made up of 14 amino acids. Germline lookup yields CDR1 SGHAT and CDR2 FQNNGV. V was pared by 4 bases and J by 3 bases, with 9 bases between. CDR3 DNA sequence: TGTGCCAGCAGCTCAGGACAGTACACCGGGGAGCTGTTTTTT. Amino acid sequence: CASSSGQYTGELFF.

The chain is built from TRBV7-2 and TRBJ1-3; D is possibly TRBD1 (6 bases). Germline CDR1 is SGHTA and CDR2 is FQGNSA. The CDR3 runs to 14 residues. The germline V and J ends were trimmed by 5 bases and 4 bases, with 12 bases remaining between them. CDR3 amino acids: CASSPSGAGNTIYF. In nucleotides, the CDR3 is TGTGCCAGCAGCCCATCGGGGGCAGGAAACACCATATATTTT.

The V gene is TRBV6-5, the J gene TRBJ1-4; D possibly corresponds to TRBD1 (5 bases). Deletions cut 8 bases from V and 8 bases from J, with 18 bases between. Germline loops: CDR1 MNHEY, CDR2 SVGAGI. The CDR3 extends over 14 amino acids. CDR3 DNA sequence: TGTGCCAGCGGGGGGGGAGGGAGTTACGAAAAACTGTTTTTT. It specifies CASGGGGSYEKLFF.

The CDR3 spells CASSSLPGLGNSPLHF. The CDR3 DNA reads TGTGCCAGCAGCTCCCTCCCGGGTCTGGGGAATTCACCCCTCCACTTT. The gene calls are TRBV7-9 and TRBJ1-6, with D hard to call. With 4 bases removed from V and 7 bases from J, the gap between germline ends came to 17 bases. Germline loops: CDR1 SEHNR, CDR2 FQNEAQ (reference sequence). CDR3 length: 16 residues.

Here the CDR3 DNA reads TGCAGCGTTGATCGGCAGACCACAGATACGCAGTATTTT. This gives the protein CSVDRQTTDTQYF. The chain employs TRBV29-1 and TRBJ2-3; no clear D gene. Trimming removed 3 bases at V and 2 bases at J, with 9 bases between. Germline V gene lookup returns CDR1 SQVTM and CDR2 ANQGSEA. This CDR3 region has 13 residues.

The rearrangement uses TRBV5-4 and TRBJ2-5; D is ambiguous. Per germline, CDR1 SGHNT and CDR2 YYREEE (reference sequence). Trimming removed 6 bases from V and 5 bases from J, with 11 bases in between. CDR3 size: 12 residues. The CDR3 coding sequence is TGTGCCAGCAATTCGCTGGGGGAGACCCAGTACTTC. Its translation: CASNSLGETQYF.

The V call is TRBV30, the J call TRBJ1-2; 11 bases are shared with TRBD1. The J segment lost 2 bases and the V segment lost 3 bases, leaving 11 bases of the junction unmatched. The CDR3 contains 17 residues. Germline V lookup: CDR1 GTSNPN, CDR2 SVGIG (reference sequence). DNA for the CDR3: TGTGCCTGGAGGACAAAGGACAGGGGGCGGCCCAACTATGGCTACACCTTC. Its translation: CAWRTKDRGRPNYGYTF.

The J gene is TRBJ2-1, the V gene TRBV6-5; no firm D call. The CDR3 is 12 amino acids. Germline values: CDR1 MNHEY, CDR2 SVGAGI. The germline V and J ends were trimmed by 5 bases and 7 bases, with 9 bases remaining between them. CDR3 nucleotide sequence: TGTGCCAGCAGTAAGGATAGGAATGAGCAGTTCTTC. It yields the protein CASSKDRNEQFF.

The chain couples TRBV5-4 to TRBJ1-1; possible D gene TRBD1, 6 bases. The CDR3 spans 16 residues. The V gene lost 9 bases and the J gene lost 0 bases, with 21 bases spanning the gap. Germline CDR1 is SGHNT and CDR2 is YYREEE (reference sequence). The CDR3 reads CAMPPPGGGMNTEAFF. The CDR3 DNA reads as TGTGCCATGCCGCCTCCCGGGGGCGGTATGAACACTGAAGCTTTCTTT.

The genes are TRBV10-2 and TRBJ2-3, with TRBD1 matching 9 bases. J was trimmed by 4 bases and V by 6 bases; bases with no gene match: 8. CDR1 is WSHSY and CDR2 is SAAADI in the germline V gene. The CDR3 spans 15 residues. CDR3 nucleotide sequence: TGCGCCAGCAGAGGACAGGGGACACACTCAGATACGCAGTATTTT. The encoded protein is CASRGQGTHSDTQYF.

The chain has TRBV16 and TRBJ2-1; 9 bases are shared with TRBD2. This CDR3 has 19 amino acids. Per germline, CDR1 KGHSY and CDR2 FQNENV. Losses at the gene ends were 0 bases for V and 5 bases for J; bases not matched to a gene: 14. As DNA, the CDR3 is TGTGCCAGCAGCCAATCTACGTCTAGCGGGAACCGTTACAACAATGAGCAGTTCTTC. This codes for CASSQSTSSGNRYNNEQFF.

The rearrangement uses TRBV5-1 and TRBJ1-2, with unresolved D. The CDR3 has 17 residues. V was clipped by 0 bases and J by 1 base, with 16 bases between them. Germline V gene lookup returns CDR1 SGHRS and CDR2 YFSETQ. CDR3 in amino acids: CASSLVPGSLDNYGYTF. The CDR3 region has the DNA TGCGCCAGCAGCTTGGTGCCCGGGAGCCTAGATAACTATGGCTACACCTTC.

The chain couples TRBV29-1 to TRBJ2-3; perhaps TRBD1 as D (6 bases). V gave up 5 bases and J gave up 7 bases, with 19 bases separating them. The CDR3 runs to 14 residues. The V gene's germline CDR1 is SQVTM and CDR2 ANQGSEA. The CDR3 sequence: CSVPGPGEGNTQYF. The CDR3 nucleotides are TGCAGCGTTCCGGGCCCAGGGGAAGGAAATACGCAGTATTTT.

The chain employs TRBV29-1 and TRBJ1-2; D remains ambiguous. Germline V gives CDR1 SQVTM, CDR2 ANQGSEA. CDR3 length equals 11 residues. The CDR3 here is CTALTNYGYTF. DNA for the CDR3: TGCACCGCGCTTACTAACTATGGCTACACCTTC.

This sequence joins TRBV18 and TRBJ2-1, with D possibly matching TRBD1 (6 bases). Germline V gene sequence: CDR1 KGHSH, CDR2 LQKENI. Trimming pared 6 bases from V and 6 bases from J, leaving 18 bases between. The CDR3 is made up of 15 amino acids. For the CDR3, the DNA is TGTGCCAGCTCCCCAGGGGATATTGGGGTCAATGAGCAGTTCTTC. It yields the protein CASSPGDIGVNEQFF.

The V and J genes are TRBV11-2 and TRBJ2-7, with D hard to call. This CDR3 has 12 residues. V lost 1 base, J lost 6 bases, and 7 bases lay in between. Looked up from germline, CDR1 is SGHAT and CDR2 is FQNNGV. In DNA, the CDR3 is TGTGCCAGCAGCTTAGGCCCAGGCGAGCAGTACTTC. It yields the protein CASSLGPGEQYF.

This chain uses TRBV11-2 with TRBJ2-3; D is possibly TRBD1 or TRBD2 (5 bases each). CDR1 and CDR2 from the germline V gene are SGHAT and FQNNGV. The CDR3 extends over 14 amino acids. Trimming shortened V by 8 bases and J by 2 bases, and 14 bases separated the two germline ends. The CDR3 nucleotides are TGTGCCAGCTGGGACGAGGGAATCACAGATACGCAGTATTTT. This translates into CASWDEGITDTQYF.

The chain links TRBV6-5 to TRBJ2-1; 8 bases fit TRBD2. J lost 7 bases, V lost 7 bases, and 9 bases had no gene match. From germline, CDR1 is MNHEY and CDR2 SVGAGI. This CDR3 has 14 residues. The CDR3 DNA reads as TGTGCCAGCAAATCTGGACTAGCCTCAAATGAGCAGTTCTTC. Its translation is CASKSGLASNEQFF.

The gene calls are TRBV3-1 (or the pseudogene TRBV3-2) and TRBJ2-5; a weak D match, TRBD2 (5 bases). The germline gives CDR1 LGHDT, CDR2 YNNKEL (reference sequence). This CDR3 spans 13 amino acids. The V end was cut by 4 bases, the J end by 1 base, with 7 bases between. The CDR3 reads CASSRLTQETQYF. CDR3 DNA sequence: TGTGCCAGCAGCCGACTAACCCAAGAGACCCAGTACTTC.